The rows below give T cell receptor beta chains drawn from one sample of a study of T-cell memory formation after mild COVID-19. TCRdb re-called the 5' RACE reads with MiXCR, one entry per CDR3 protein. The table lists 35,000 to 55,000 distinct CDR3 sequences, 9.5% of them singletons, with 12% in the top ten. Sequencing was carried out using PBMCs or a T cell subset sorted from them (not recorded which). These receptors were collected from an adult woman who had mild COVID-19 (a few samples of this study predate the infection). Cell type and time point are not known. CDR3s include the opening cysteine and the closing phenylalanine or tryptophan. D genes are given only for firm matches. Clone size, where shown, is once, few, many, or a class for clones that have expanded.

CDR3 DNA: TGTGCCACCAGTGCTCCGGGACTAGACAATGAGCAGTTCTTC
CDR3 protein: CATSAPGLDNEQFF
D gene: TRBD2
clone size: -
V gene: TRBV24-1
J gene: TRBJ2-1

CDR3 DNA: TGTGCCAGCACCCCGACTAGCGGGAGATACGAGCAGTACTTC
CDR3 protein: CASTPTSGRYEQYF
D gene: TRBD2
clone size: few
V gene: TRBV7-2
J gene: TRBJ2-7

CDR3 DNA: TGTGCCAGCAGCGTCTTAGACACCAGTAATTCCTACGAGCAGTACTTC
CDR3 protein: CASSVLDTSNSYEQYF
D gene: -
clone size: -
V gene: TRBV7-2
J gene: TRBJ2-7

CDR3 DNA: TGCGCCAGCAGCTTCGGACTAGCGCAGGCAGAGACCCAGTACTTC
CDR3 protein: CASSFGLAQAETQYF
D gene: TRBD2
clone size: -
V gene: TRBV5-1
J gene: TRBJ2-5

CDR3 DNA: TGCAGTGCCCGTCGCCCCGGTCACCTCCAAGAGACCCAGTACTTC
CDR3 protein: CSARRPGHLQETQYF
D gene: -
clone size: -
V gene: TRBV20-1
J gene: TRBJ2-5

CDR3 DNA: TGTGCCAGCAGTTCGGGACTTGGCTACACCTTC
CDR3 protein: CASSSGLGYTF
D gene: -
clone size: many
V gene: TRBV12-3/TRBV12-4
J gene: TRBJ1-2

CDR3 DNA: TGTGCCAGCAGTGATTCCTACGAGCAGTACTTC
CDR3 protein: CASSDSYEQYF
D gene: -
clone size: -
V gene: TRBV6-5
J gene: TRBJ2-7

CDR3 DNA: TGTGCCATCAGTCCTAGCGGGGTCCAAGAGACCCAGTACTTC
CDR3 protein: CAISPSGVQETQYF
D gene: TRBD2
clone size: few
V gene: TRBV10-3
J gene: TRBJ2-5

CDR3 DNA: TGCAGCGCCGGGGACAGGTTAAGCGGTGGAAACACCATATATTTT
CDR3 protein: CSAGDRLSGGNTIYF
D gene: TRBD1
clone size: -
V gene: TRBV29-1
J gene: TRBJ1-3

CDR3 DNA: TGCAGTGCTCTTCAGGGAGGGACAAACATTCAGTACTTC
CDR3 protein: CSALQGGTNIQYF
D gene: TRBD2
clone size: -
V gene: TRBV20-1
J gene: TRBJ2-4

CDR3 DNA: TGCAGTGCTCAGAGCCGTAGAGGACAGCTCTCTGGGGCCAACGTCCTGACTTTC
CDR3 protein: CSAQSRRGQLSGANVLTF
D gene: -
clone size: few
V gene: TRBV20-1
J gene: TRBJ2-6

CDR3 DNA: TGTGCCAGCAGCCAAGACCCGGGGGCTTTAAAAGAGACCCAGTACTTC
CDR3 protein: CASSQDPGALKETQYF
D gene: -
clone size: many
V gene: TRBV3-1
J gene: TRBJ2-5

CDR3 DNA: TGTGCCAGCAGCTTCACTAGCTTGGGAACAGATACGCAGTATTTT
CDR3 protein: CASSFTSLGTDTQYF
D gene: -
clone size: many
V gene: TRBV7-3
J gene: TRBJ2-3

CDR3 DNA: TGCAGCGTTGAAGATGGGCGAGCTAACTATGGCTACACCTTC
CDR3 protein: CSVEDGRANYGYTF
D gene: -
clone size: -
V gene: TRBV29-1
J gene: TRBJ1-2

CDR3 DNA: TGTGCCAGCAGCTCTACAGGGAGCTCCTACAATGAGCAGTTCTTC
CDR3 protein: CASSSTGSSYNEQFF
D gene: -
clone size: -
V gene: TRBV11-2
J gene: TRBJ2-1

CDR3 DNA: TGCAGCGTTGCGGAGGGACAGGGTTGGAATGAGCAGTTCTTC
CDR3 protein: CSVAEGQGWNEQFF
D gene: TRBD1
clone size: many
V gene: TRBV29-1
J gene: TRBJ2-1

CDR3 DNA: TGCGCCAGCAGCCACCGGGACAGGGATGAAAAACTGTTTTTT
CDR3 protein: CASSHRDRDEKLFF
D gene: TRBD1
clone size: -
V gene: TRBV5-1
J gene: TRBJ1-4

CDR3 DNA: TGCGCCAGCAGCCTGGAGAATGAGCAGTTCTTC
CDR3 protein: CASSLENEQFF
D gene: -
clone size: few
V gene: TRBV5-1
J gene: TRBJ2-1

CDR3 DNA: TGTGCCAGCAGTCGACAGGGGGCCGGCTCCTACGAGCAGTACTTC
CDR3 protein: CASSRQGAGSYEQYF
D gene: TRBD1
clone size: few
V gene: TRBV3-1
J gene: TRBJ2-7

CDR3 DNA: TGTGCCACCAGTGATTTGCCCGGGGACAGGTCCTACAATGAGCAGTTCTTC
CDR3 protein: CATSDLPGDRSYNEQFF
D gene: TRBD1
clone size: medium-sized
V gene: TRBV24-1
J gene: TRBJ2-1

CDR3 DNA: TGTGCCAGCAGCCTAAGGGAGGGGCCTACATACGAGCAGTACTTC
CDR3 protein: CASSLREGPTYEQYF
D gene: TRBD2
clone size: -
V gene: TRBV7-2
J gene: TRBJ2-7

CDR3 DNA: TGTGCCATCAGTGAATCTAACTATGGCTACACCTTC
CDR3 protein: CAISESNYGYTF
D gene: -
clone size: few
V gene: TRBV10-3
J gene: TRBJ1-2

CDR3 DNA: TGTGCCAGCAGCTTAGGTTCCGGGTCCAATCAGCCCCAGCATTTT
CDR3 protein: CASSLGSGSNQPQHF
D gene: -
clone size: -
V gene: TRBV7-3
J gene: TRBJ1-5

CDR3 DNA: TGTGCCAGCAGCTTGGGGGGACTAGCGGGAGTAGGGGAGCAGTTCTTC
CDR3 protein: CASSLGGLAGVGEQFF
D gene: TRBD2
clone size: few
V gene: TRBV5-6
J gene: TRBJ2-1

CDR3 DNA: TGTGCCACCCGCAACCCAGGGACACTCTACACCTTC
CDR3 protein: CATRNPGTLYTF
D gene: -
clone size: -
V gene: TRBV27
J gene: TRBJ1-2

CDR3 DNA: TGCAGCGTTGTAGTAGCAGGCTCCTACGAGCAGTACTTC
CDR3 protein: CSVVVAGSYEQYF
D gene: -
clone size: -
V gene: TRBV29-1
J gene: TRBJ2-7

CDR3 DNA: TGTGCCAGCAGCGCCCAGACAGGAGATACTGGTGAGACCCAGTACTTC
CDR3 protein: CASSAQTGDTGETQYF
D gene: -
clone size: few
V gene: TRBV9
J gene: TRBJ2-5

CDR3 DNA: TGTGCCAGCAGCCGAAGACAGGGGGACACCGGGGAGCTGTTTTTT
CDR3 protein: CASSRRQGDTGELFF
D gene: TRBD1
clone size: few
V gene: TRBV5-4
J gene: TRBJ2-2

CDR3 DNA: TGTGCCATCAGTGAGAACAGGGAGGGTACGCAGTATTTT
CDR3 protein: CAISENREGTQYF
D gene: -
clone size: many
V gene: TRBV10-3
J gene: TRBJ2-3

CDR3 DNA: TGTGCCAGCAGTCGACGGCGGGGCAGCACAGATACGCAGTATTTT
CDR3 protein: CASSRRRGSTDTQYF
D gene: -
clone size: many
V gene: TRBV12-3/TRBV12-4
J gene: TRBJ2-3

CDR3 DNA: TGTGCCCGCGTAGGGACAGGGCGATTCACTGAAGCTTTCTTT
CDR3 protein: CARVGTGRFTEAFF
D gene: TRBD1
clone size: -
V gene: TRBV25-1
J gene: TRBJ1-1

CDR3 DNA: TGTGCCAGCAGGGAGGATTTAAGAGGCTTGTATGGCTACACCTTC
CDR3 protein: CASREDLRGLYGYTF
D gene: -
clone size: -
V gene: TRBV6-5
J gene: TRBJ1-2

CDR3 DNA: TGTGCCAGCAGCCGGACCCGATACGAGCAGTACTTC
CDR3 protein: CASSRTRYEQYF
D gene: -
clone size: many
V gene: TRBV3-1
J gene: TRBJ2-7

CDR3 DNA: TGTGCCAGCAGAGCATGGGGACTAGCGGGGGACACGGCCCAGAGCACAGATACGCAGTATTTT
CDR3 protein: CASRAWGLAGDTAQSTDTQYF
D gene: TRBD2
clone size: many
V gene: TRBV6-5
J gene: TRBJ2-3

CDR3 DNA: TGTGCCAGCAGTTTTTTAACGGGCCTGGGGGAATCACCCCTCCACTTT
CDR3 protein: CASSFLTGLGESPLHF
D gene: -
clone size: few
V gene: TRBV6-5
J gene: TRBJ1-6

CDR3 DNA: TGTGCCACCAGTTTGCGGGATGAGCAGTTCTTC
CDR3 protein: CATSLRDEQFF
D gene: -
clone size: many
V gene: TRBV24-1
J gene: TRBJ2-1

CDR3 DNA: TGTGCCAGCAGCTCCATAGCGGGAGAAGGTGGTACAGATACGCAGTATTTT
CDR3 protein: CASSSIAGEGGTDTQYF
D gene: TRBD2
clone size: -
V gene: TRBV9
J gene: TRBJ2-3

CDR3 DNA: TGTGCCAGCAGCTTAGTCGGATGGGGGGGAGGAGAGACCCAGTACTTC
CDR3 protein: CASSLVGWGGGETQYF
D gene: TRBD2
clone size: -
V gene: TRBV7-6
J gene: TRBJ2-5

CDR3 DNA: TGTGCCTGGAGTGCGGAGGTGTTAATGCCCCAGCATTTT
CDR3 protein: CAWSAEVLMPQHF
D gene: -
clone size: -
V gene: TRBV30
J gene: TRBJ1-5

CDR3 DNA: TGCAGTGCCGCGCCCCTTCTCGGGACAGGCAACTATGGCTACACCTTC
CDR3 protein: CSAAPLLGTGNYGYTF
D gene: TRBD1
clone size: few
V gene: TRBV20-1
J gene: TRBJ1-2

CDR3 DNA: TGTGCCAGCAGTCCCGGGTTGGGACAGGGAAAGGGGGGCACAGATACGCAGTATTTT
CDR3 protein: CASSPGLGQGKGGTDTQYF
D gene: TRBD1
clone size: many
V gene: TRBV28
J gene: TRBJ2-3

CDR3 DNA: TGTGCCAGCACCCGGGGGACTGCGAGCTCCTACGAGCAGTACTTC
CDR3 protein: CASTRGTASSYEQYF
D gene: -
clone size: many
V gene: TRBV4-2
J gene: TRBJ2-7

CDR3 DNA: TGTGCCATCAGTGACCGGGACAGGGTCATATTGGACACTGAAGCTTTCTTT
CDR3 protein: CAISDRDRVILDTEAFF
D gene: TRBD1
clone size: many
V gene: TRBV10-3
J gene: TRBJ1-1

CDR3 DNA: TGTGCCAGCAGCTTAGTTTTAGGAGCTGGTCACAATGAGCAGTTCTTC
CDR3 protein: CASSLVLGAGHNEQFF
D gene: -
clone size: few
V gene: TRBV7-2
J gene: TRBJ2-1